Sequencing of this T cell receptor (beta chain) was carried out in a study of cytomegalovirus exposure and HLA in healthy donors. Findings and caveats of the study: Rare TCR sequences dominated, though some public TCRs recurred in many donors. A later analysis by the authors found several of the most significant clusters apparently linked to common viral pathogens.

Primers: 60 Vbeta forward and 13 Jbeta reverse. The protocol was immunoSEQ multiplex PCR, while the TCRdb copy is restricted to in-frame clones and leaves out a portion. Here the sample spans some 200,000 clones, 79% being singletons. Participants comprised healthy donors of bone marrow. Trimming shortened V by 1 base and J by 2 bases, and 19 bases separated the two germline ends. The CDR3 length is 18 residues. Germline V gene data show CDR1 as LGHNA and CDR2 as YSLEER. In regard to this clone: Antigen specificity is unknown.

The receptor was isolated from a girl aged 10 to 17 in good health and CMV-seropositive. V is TRBV4-3 and J is TRBJ2-3, with D perhaps TRBD2 (6 bases). Sequencing was done on a sample of PBMCs. In DNA form, the CDR3 reads TGCGCCAGCAGCCAAGTCCCCTTTGGCTGGACTAACACAGATACGCAGTATTTT. This translates into CASSQVPFGWTNTDTQYF.